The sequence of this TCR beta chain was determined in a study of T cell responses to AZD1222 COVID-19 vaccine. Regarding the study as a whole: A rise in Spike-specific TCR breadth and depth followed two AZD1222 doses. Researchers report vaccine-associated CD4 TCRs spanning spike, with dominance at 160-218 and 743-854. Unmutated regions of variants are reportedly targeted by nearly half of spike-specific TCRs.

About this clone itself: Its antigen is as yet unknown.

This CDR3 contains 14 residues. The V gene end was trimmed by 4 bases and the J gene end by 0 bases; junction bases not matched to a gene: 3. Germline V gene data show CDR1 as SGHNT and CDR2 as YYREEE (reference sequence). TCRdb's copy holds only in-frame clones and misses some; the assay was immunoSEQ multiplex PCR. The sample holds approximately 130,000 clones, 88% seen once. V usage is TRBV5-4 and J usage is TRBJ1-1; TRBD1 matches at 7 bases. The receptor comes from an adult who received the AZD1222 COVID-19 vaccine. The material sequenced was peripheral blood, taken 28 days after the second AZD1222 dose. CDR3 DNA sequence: TGTGCCAGCAGCCAACAGGGGCTGAACACTGAAGCTTTCTTT. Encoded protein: CASSQQGLNTEAFF.